This T cell receptor beta chain was obtained from a study of T cells in localized non-small cell lung cancer. V lost 3 bases, J lost 8 bases, and 8 bases stayed unmatched. Germline CDR1 LNHNV, CDR2 YYDKDF (reference sequence). CDR3 length: 14 residues. Libraries were prepared by immunoSEQ multiplex PCR; TCRdb keeps only in-frame clonotypes and omits some of them. The sample carries approximately 24,000 clones, more than 85% recorded once. The receptor's source is an older female donor with stage II squamous cell lung carcinoma. The sequenced sample was peripheral blood, obtained before any cancer treatment. The genes are TRBV15 and TRBJ1-2; 8 bases align to TRBD1. As DNA, the CDR3 is TGTGCCACCAGCAGGACAGGGGATCGTCAAGGCTACACCTTC. Encoded protein: CATSRTGDRQGYTF.